What follows are 23 T cell receptor beta chains derived from one specimen sequenced in a study of regulatory T cells in long-lasting Graves disease. With iRepertoire HTBI primers and Arm-PCR of CDR3 regions, TCR beta libraries were built. TCRdb processed the multiplex PCR reads anew with MiXCR; each CDR3 protein has one entry. The table shows approximately 350,000 distinct CDR3 sequences, with approximately 25% occurring only once. Sample time point: persistent/refractory GD, antithyroid drugs over 5 years with positive TRAb. RNA isolated from PBMCs was used to make the TCR library. The sample in question was peripheral blood mononuclear cells (PBMCs), obtained when the disease was refractory, from a patient treated with antithyroid drugs. These receptors all stem from a woman in her 40s with Graves disease.

Comments on this clonotype: One base separates it from a far larger clone, so it is likely a read error. As the CDR3 is not closed by the conserved phenylalanine or tryptophan, this likely results from a read error. V is TRBV11-1 and J is TRBJ1-1; no clear D gene. The CDR3 sequence is 14 residues long. The V gene lost 4 bases and the J gene lost 0 bases, with 9 bases spanning the gap. The germline gives CDR1 SGHAT, CDR2 FQDESV (reference sequence). In DNA, the CDR3 is TGTGCCAGCAGCTCGAGAGGAATGAACACTGAAGCTTTCCTT. It yields the protein CASSSRGMNTEAFL.

The sample holds many counts of this clonotype. This chain links TRBV28 with TRBJ2-7; D uncertain. Trimming shortened V by 4 bases and J by 2 bases, and 12 bases separated the two germline ends. CDR1 and CDR2 from the germline V gene are MDHEN and SYDVKM. This CDR3 spans 14 amino acids. The CDR3 coding sequence is TGTGCCAGCAGTTCGACCACAGAGACCTACGAGCAGTACTTC. It is translated as CASSSTTETYEQYF.

V usage is TRBV19 and J usage is TRBJ2-1; 12 nucleotides match TRBD2. CDR1 and CDR2 from the germline V gene are LNHDA and SQIVND (reference sequence). V lost 3 bases and J lost 10; bases outside the gene matches: 4. The CDR3 has 14 residues. For the CDR3, the DNA is TGTGCCAGTAGTATCCTAGCGGGAGGGCAGGAGCAGTTCTTC. Amino acid sequence: CASSILAGGQEQFF.

This clonotype was seen repeatedly, ten times or more. The chain employs TRBV27 and TRBJ2-6; D not resolved. The V gene's germline CDR1 is MNHEY and CDR2 SMNVEV (reference sequence). This CDR3 contains 13 residues. V gave up 4 bases and J gave up 4 bases, with 5 bases separating them. For the CDR3, the DNA is TGTGCCAGCAGTTCGCGGGGGGCCAACGTCCTGACTTTC. It codes for CASSSRGANVLTF.

The rearrangement joins TRBV2 to TRBJ2-5; maybe TRBD1 (6 bases). Germline values: CDR1 SNHLY, CDR2 FYNNEI. CDR3 size: 14 residues. V was shortened by 7 bases and J by 3 bases, with 15 bases between the two germline ends. CDR3 in amino acids: CASMASRGEETQYF. The CDR3 DNA reads TGTGCCAGCATGGCGAGCAGGGGAGAAGAGACCCAGTACTTC.

This clonotype showed up many times. The chain employs TRBV12-3 or TRBV12-4 and TRBJ2-3; 7 bases fit TRBD1. With V trimmed by 5 bases and J by 4 bases, 12 bases remained unmatched. There are 16 residues in the CDR3. CDR3 bases: TGTGCCAGCAGTCGGGACAGTGCCTTTTGGTCAGATACGCAGTATTTT. Translated: CASSRDSAFWSDTQYF.

This clonotype was found many times. The chain uses TRBV10-1 and TRBJ1-1, with D uncertain. Germline CDR1 is WNHNN and CDR2 is SYGVQD (reference sequence). This CDR3 spans 14 amino acids. V was clipped by 0 bases and J by 1 base, with 6 bases between them. Here the CDR3 DNA reads TGCGCCAGCAGTGAGTCCCGGACGAACACTGAAGCTTTCTTT. Its translation is CASSESRTNTEAFF.

This clonotype was seen only a few times. V is TRBV20-1 and J is TRBJ2-7; D not resolved. This CDR3 has 13 residues. Germline values: CDR1 DFQATT, CDR2 SNEGSKA (reference sequence). With 5 bases removed from V and 0 bases from J, the gap between germline ends came to 11 bases. The CDR3 sequence: CSALKQDSYEQYF. DNA of the CDR3: TGCAGTGCTTTGAAGCAGGACTCCTACGAGCAGTACTTC.

Only a few counts were recorded for this clonotype. The V call is TRBV7-9, the J call TRBJ2-2; TRBD2 aligns across 8 bases. The J segment lost 5 bases and the V segment lost 5 bases, leaving 7 bases of the junction unmatched. The germline V gene has CDR1 SEHNR and CDR2 FQNEAQ (reference sequence). The CDR3 has 15 residues. The CDR3 here is CASSRQRERTGELFF. The CDR3 nucleotides read TGTGCCAGCAGCCGACAGCGGGAGAGGACCGGGGAGCTGTTTTTT.

This clonotype has only a few counts. The chain recombines TRBV11-2 with TRBJ1-4; D is uncertain. Germline V gene lookup returns CDR1 SGHAT and CDR2 FQNNGV. The V and J ends lost 5 bases and 4 bases respectively, with 11 bases between them. The CDR3 extends over 14 amino acids. Here the CDR3 reads CASSVDSNNEKLFF. The CDR3 DNA sequence: TGTGCCAGCAGCGTGGATTCCAATAATGAAAAACTGTTTTTT. The variable domain in full, completed from reference TRBV11-2 and TRBJ1-4, reads EAGVAQSPRYKIIEKRQSVAFWCNPISGHATLYWYQQILGQGPKLLIQFQNNGVVDDSQLPKDRFSAERLKGVDSTLKIQPAKLEDSAVYLCASSVDSNNEKLFFGSGTQLSVL.

The rearrangement joins TRBV5-5 to TRBJ2-7; tentative D call: TRBD2 (6 bases). The CDR3 is 16 residues long. Germline V gene lookup returns CDR1 SGHKS and CDR2 YYEKEE (reference sequence). The V end was cut by 0 bases, the J end by 6 bases, with 19 bases between. This CDR3 is CASSLGLVARAGEQYF. The CDR3 region has the DNA TGTGCCAGCAGCTTGGGACTAGTGGCGCGAGCGGGCGAGCAGTACTTC.

The table lists this clonotype with many counts. V gene TRBV6-1 combines with J gene TRBJ1-5; D gene uncertain. CDR3 length: 15 residues. Germline assignment: CDR1 MNHNS and CDR2 SASEGT. The V end lost 7 bases, the J end lost 6 bases, and 19 bases lay between the germline ends. DNA for the CDR3: TGTGCCAGCAAACCGATACGGGTACGCGGTCAGCCCCAGCATTTT. Its translation is CASKPIRVRGQPQHF.

There are many counts of this clonotype. V is TRBV28 and J is TRBJ2-5; D ambiguous. V lost 6 bases and J 2 bases, leaving 13 bases between the germline ends. Germline loops: CDR1 MDHEN, CDR2 SYDVKM. This CDR3 has 14 amino acids. CDR3 amino acids: CASRGGRIQETQYF. The CDR3 DNA reads TGTGCCAGCAGGGGTGGGCGGATTCAAGAGACCCAGTACTTC.

The V gene is TRBV7-2, the J gene TRBJ2-2; D is unresolved. This CDR3 has 16 amino acids. Trimming removed 5 bases at V and 2 bases at J, with 15 bases between. The germline V gene encodes CDR1 SGHTA and CDR2 FQGNSA. The CDR3 here is CASSLHIGPNTGELFF. CDR3 coding DNA: TGTGCCAGCAGCCTCCACATTGGACCAAACACCGGGGAGCTGTTTTTT.

This clonotype occurred many times. This chain links TRBV7-6 with TRBJ1-1, with TRBD1 identical over 7 bases. CDR1 is SGHVS and CDR2 is FNYEAQ in the germline V gene. The CDR3 contains 14 residues. V dropped 2 bases and J dropped 7; count of bases not matched to a gene: 7. Here the CDR3 reads CASSLSATGNEAFF. The CDR3 DNA reads TGTGCCAGCAGCTTATCGGCGACAGGGAATGAAGCTTTCTTT.

The chain uses TRBV6-2 or TRBV6-3 and TRBJ2-1, with 7 nucleotides matching TRBD2. Germline CDR1 is MNHEY and CDR2 is SVGEGT. The CDR3 loop spans 15 amino acids. V was clipped by 5 bases and J by 8 bases; unmatched bases: 12. The CDR3 protein is CASSEWGGSIYEQFF. The CDR3 coding sequence is TGTGCCAGCAGTGAATGGGGCGGGAGCATCTATGAGCAGTTCTTC.

This clonotype was counted only a few times. This rearrangement joins TRBV4-1 to TRBJ1-2; 8 nucleotides line up with TRBD1. The V and J ends lost 1 base and 3 bases, in that order; junction bases with no gene match: 4. The CDR3 totals 15 residues. The germline V gene encodes CDR1 MGHRA and CDR2 YSYEKL. In nucleotides, the CDR3 is TGCGCCAGCAGCCAAGGACAGGGGACATACTATGGCTACACCTTC. Translating gives CASSQGQGTYYGYTF.

The chain is built from TRBV3-1 and TRBJ2-2, with D unresolved. V was shortened by 1 base and J by 1 base, with 7 bases between the two germline ends. The germline gives CDR1 LGHDT, CDR2 YNNKEL (reference sequence). The CDR3 contains 15 residues. CDR3 in amino acids: CASSQVGGNTGELFF. CDR3 coding DNA: TGTGCCAGCAGCCAAGTCGGCGGGAACACCGGGGAGCTGTTTTTT.

V is TRBV7-9 and J is TRBJ2-1, with TRBD1 matching 8 bases. CDR1 is SEHNR, CDR2 FQNEAQ, per germline (reference sequence). V trimming: 4 bases; J trimming: 7 bases; junction bases outside the gene matches: 9. This CDR3 region has 15 residues. CDR3 sequence (DNA): TGTGCCAGCAGCTCCTTACAGGGGGGATTAAATGAGCAGTTCTTC. It specifies CASSSLQGGLNEQFF.

This clonotype was recorded a few times. V is TRBV6-1 and J is TRBJ2-7; possibly TRBD2 for D (5 bases). The germline V gene encodes CDR1 MNHNS and CDR2 SASEGT. The CDR3 sequence is 14 residues long. The V end was cut by 4 bases, the J end by 3 bases, with 13 bases between. The CDR3 sequence is CASSVPGNFYEQYF. In nucleotides, the CDR3 is TGTGCCAGCAGTGTTCCGGGAAATTTCTACGAGCAGTACTTC.

This clonotype was counted at least ten times. The chain is built from TRBV28 and TRBJ1-1; 9 bases fit TRBD1. Losses at the gene ends were 5 bases for V and 5 bases for J; bases not matched to a gene: 12. The CDR3 is made up of 16 amino acids. The V gene's germline CDR1 is MDHEN and CDR2 SYDVKM. The CDR3 DNA follows: TGTGCCAGCAGTACGGACAGGGGCCCTTTAGGGACTGAAGCTTTCTTT. The encoded protein is CASSTDRGPLGTEAFF.

Details on this clonotype: This may be a read error: a much more frequent sequence differs by one nucleotide. V and J are TRBV6-1 and TRBJ1-1, with 7 bases aligning to TRBD1. In germline, CDR1 is MNHNS, CDR2 SASEGT. The CDR3 sequence is 15 residues long. CDR3 DNA: TGTGCCAGCAGTGAGGCGGACAGGATGAACACTGAAACTTTCTTT. It encodes CASSEADRMNTETFF.

This clonotype was seen repeatedly, ten times or more. The chain uses TRBV6-1 and TRBJ1-2; TRBD1 might be the D (6 bases). Per the germline V gene, CDR1 is MNHNS and CDR2 is SASEGT. CDR3 size: 12 residues. Trimming removed 5 bases at V and 5 bases at J, with 9 bases between. The CDR3, as DNA: TGTGCCAGCAGTCCTGGACAGTATGGCTACACCTTC. This sequence encodes CASSPGQYGYTF.